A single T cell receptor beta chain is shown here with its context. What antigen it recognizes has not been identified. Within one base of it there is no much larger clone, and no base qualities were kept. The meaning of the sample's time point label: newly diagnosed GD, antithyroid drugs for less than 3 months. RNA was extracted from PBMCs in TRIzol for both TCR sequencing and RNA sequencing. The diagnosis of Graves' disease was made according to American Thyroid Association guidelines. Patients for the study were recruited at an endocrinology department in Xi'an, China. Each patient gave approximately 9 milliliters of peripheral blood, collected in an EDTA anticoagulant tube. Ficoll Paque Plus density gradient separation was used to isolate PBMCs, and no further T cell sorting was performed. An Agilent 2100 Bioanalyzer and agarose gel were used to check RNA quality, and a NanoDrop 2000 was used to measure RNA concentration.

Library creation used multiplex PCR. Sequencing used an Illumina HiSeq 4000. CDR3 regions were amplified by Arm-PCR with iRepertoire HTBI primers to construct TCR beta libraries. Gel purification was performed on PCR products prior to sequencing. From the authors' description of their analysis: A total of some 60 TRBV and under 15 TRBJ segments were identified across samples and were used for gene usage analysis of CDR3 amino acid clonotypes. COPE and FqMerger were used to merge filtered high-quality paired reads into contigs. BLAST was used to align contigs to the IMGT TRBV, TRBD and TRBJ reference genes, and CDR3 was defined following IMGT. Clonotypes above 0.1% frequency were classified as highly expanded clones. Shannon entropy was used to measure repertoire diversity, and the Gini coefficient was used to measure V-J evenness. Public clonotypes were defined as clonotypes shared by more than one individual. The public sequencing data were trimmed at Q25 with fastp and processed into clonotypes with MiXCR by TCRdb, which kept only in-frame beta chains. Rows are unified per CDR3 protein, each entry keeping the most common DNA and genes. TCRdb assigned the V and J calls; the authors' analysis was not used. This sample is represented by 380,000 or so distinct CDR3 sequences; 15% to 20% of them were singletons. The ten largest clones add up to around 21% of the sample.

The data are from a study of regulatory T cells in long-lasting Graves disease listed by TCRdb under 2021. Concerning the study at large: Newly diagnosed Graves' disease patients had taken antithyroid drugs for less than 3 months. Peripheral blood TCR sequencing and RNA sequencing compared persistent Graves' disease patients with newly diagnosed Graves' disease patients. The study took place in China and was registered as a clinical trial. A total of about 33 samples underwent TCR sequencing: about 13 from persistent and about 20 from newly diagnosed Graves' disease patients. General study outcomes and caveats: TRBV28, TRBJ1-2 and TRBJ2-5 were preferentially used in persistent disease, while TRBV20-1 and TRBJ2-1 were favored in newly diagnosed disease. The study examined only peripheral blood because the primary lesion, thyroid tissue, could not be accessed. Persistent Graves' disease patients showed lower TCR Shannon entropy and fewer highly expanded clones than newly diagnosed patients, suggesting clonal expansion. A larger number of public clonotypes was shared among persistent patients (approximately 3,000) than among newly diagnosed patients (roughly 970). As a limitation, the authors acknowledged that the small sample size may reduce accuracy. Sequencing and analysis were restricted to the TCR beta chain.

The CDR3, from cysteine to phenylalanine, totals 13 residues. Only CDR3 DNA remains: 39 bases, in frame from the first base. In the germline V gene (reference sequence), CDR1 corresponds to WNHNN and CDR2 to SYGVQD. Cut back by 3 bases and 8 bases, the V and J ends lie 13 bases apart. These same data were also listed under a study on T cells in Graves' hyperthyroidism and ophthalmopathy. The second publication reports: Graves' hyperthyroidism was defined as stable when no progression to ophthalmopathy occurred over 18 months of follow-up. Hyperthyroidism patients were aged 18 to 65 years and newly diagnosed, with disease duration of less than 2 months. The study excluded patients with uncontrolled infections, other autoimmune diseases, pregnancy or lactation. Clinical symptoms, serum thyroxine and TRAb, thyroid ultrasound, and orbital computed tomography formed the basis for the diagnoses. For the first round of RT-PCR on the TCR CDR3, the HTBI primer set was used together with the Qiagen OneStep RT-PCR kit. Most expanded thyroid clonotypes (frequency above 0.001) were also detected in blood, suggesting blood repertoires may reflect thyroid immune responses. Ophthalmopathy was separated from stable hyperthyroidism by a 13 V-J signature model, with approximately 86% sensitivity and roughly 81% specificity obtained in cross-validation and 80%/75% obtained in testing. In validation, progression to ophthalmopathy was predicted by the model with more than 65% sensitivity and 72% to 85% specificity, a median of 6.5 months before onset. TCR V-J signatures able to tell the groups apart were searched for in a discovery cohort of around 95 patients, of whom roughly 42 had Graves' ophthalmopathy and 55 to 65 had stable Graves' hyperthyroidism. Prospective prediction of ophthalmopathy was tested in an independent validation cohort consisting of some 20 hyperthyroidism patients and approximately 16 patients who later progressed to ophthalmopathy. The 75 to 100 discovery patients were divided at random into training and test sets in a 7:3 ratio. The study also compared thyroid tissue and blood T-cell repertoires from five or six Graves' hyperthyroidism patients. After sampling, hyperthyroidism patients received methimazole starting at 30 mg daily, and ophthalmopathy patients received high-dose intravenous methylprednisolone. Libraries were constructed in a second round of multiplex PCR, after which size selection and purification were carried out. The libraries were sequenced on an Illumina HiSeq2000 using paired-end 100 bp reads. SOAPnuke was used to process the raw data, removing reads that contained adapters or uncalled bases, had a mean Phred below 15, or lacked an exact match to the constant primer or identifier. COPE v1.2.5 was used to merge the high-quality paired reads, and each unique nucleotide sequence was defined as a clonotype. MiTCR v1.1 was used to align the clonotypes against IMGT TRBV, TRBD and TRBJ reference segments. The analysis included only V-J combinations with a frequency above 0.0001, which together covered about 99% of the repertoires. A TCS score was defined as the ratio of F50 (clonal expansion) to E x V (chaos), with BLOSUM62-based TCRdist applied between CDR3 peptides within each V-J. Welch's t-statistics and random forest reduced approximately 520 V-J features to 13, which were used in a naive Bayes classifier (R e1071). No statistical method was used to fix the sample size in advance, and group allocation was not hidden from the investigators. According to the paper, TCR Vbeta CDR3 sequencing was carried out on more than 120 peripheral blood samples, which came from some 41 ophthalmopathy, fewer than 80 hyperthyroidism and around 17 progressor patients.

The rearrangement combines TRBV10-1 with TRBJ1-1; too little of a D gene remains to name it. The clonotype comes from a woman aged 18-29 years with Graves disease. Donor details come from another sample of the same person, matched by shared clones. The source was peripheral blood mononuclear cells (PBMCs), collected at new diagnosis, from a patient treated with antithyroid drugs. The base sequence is TGCGCCAGCAGTGAATTTGGCAGGAGAGAAGCTTTCTTT. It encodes CASSEFGRREAFF.